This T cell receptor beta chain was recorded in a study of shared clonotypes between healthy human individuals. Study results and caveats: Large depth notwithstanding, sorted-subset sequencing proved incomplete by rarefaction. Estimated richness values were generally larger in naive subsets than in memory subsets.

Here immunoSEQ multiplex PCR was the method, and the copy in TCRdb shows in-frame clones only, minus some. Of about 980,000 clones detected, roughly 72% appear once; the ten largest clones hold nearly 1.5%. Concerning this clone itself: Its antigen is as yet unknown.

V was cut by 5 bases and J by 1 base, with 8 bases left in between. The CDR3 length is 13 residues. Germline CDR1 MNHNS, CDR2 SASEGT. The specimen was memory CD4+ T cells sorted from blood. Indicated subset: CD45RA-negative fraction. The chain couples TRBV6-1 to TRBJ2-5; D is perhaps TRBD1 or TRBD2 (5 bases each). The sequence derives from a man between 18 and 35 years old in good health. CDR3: CASSRDGQETQYF. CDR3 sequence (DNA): TGTGCCAGCAGTCGGGACGGCCAAGAGACCCAGTACTTC.